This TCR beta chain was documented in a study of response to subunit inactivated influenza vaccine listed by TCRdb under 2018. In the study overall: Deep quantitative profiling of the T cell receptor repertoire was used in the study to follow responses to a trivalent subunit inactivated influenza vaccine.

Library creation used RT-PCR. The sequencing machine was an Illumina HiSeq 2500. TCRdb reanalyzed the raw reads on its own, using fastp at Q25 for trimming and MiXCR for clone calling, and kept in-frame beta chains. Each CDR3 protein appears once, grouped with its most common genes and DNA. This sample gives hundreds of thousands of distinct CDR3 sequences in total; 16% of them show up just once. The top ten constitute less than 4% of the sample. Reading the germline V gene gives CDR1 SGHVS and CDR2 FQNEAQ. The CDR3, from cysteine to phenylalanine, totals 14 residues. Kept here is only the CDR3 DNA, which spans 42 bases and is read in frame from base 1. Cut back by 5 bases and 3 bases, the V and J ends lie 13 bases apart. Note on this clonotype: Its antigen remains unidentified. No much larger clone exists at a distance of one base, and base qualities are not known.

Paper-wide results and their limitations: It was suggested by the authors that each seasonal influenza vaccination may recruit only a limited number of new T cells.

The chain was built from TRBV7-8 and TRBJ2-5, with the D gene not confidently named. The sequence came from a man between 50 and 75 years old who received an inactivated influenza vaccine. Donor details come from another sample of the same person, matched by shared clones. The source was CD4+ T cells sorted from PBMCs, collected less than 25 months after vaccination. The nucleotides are TGTGCCAGCAGCCCCCAGTGGGTGAAAGAGACCCAGTACTTC. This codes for CASSPQWVKETQYF.